The 17 T cell receptor beta chains below were found in one sample sequenced in a study of T cells in Graves' hyperthyroidism and ophthalmopathy. RNA transcripts were the template for amplifying TCR beta CDR3 regions. The TCR CDR3 was amplified in a first-round RT-PCR using the HTBI primer set. TCRdb re-called the multiplex PCR reads with MiXCR, one entry per CDR3 protein. Seen here are around 360,000 distinct CDR3 sequences, roughly 15% observed once, and the top ten hold 15% to 20%. The specimen sequenced was blood. Receptors originate from a woman aged 55-75 years with Graves' ophthalmopathy.

This clonotype was counted only a few times. The chain carries TRBV6-1 and TRBJ2-3, with 9 bases aligning to TRBD1. Germline V gene lookup returns CDR1 MNHNS and CDR2 SASEGT. The ends lost 6 bases at V and 4 bases at J; junction bases unmatched: 8. This CDR3 comprises 15 residues. The CDR3 is CASRAGTGIPDTQYF. The CDR3 DNA is TGTGCCAGCAGGGCCGGGACAGGGATCCCAGATACGCAGTATTTT.

The chain couples TRBV28 to TRBJ1-5, with D tentatively TRBD1 (6 bases). Trimming took 5 bases from V and 3 from J, leaving 17 bases between them. The CDR3 totals 16 residues. Germline CDR1 and CDR2: MDHEN and SYDVKM. The CDR3 bases are TGTGCCAGCAGTACCCGTAGGGGGGGGGACAATCAGCCCCAGCATTTT. Translated, it gives CASSTRRGGDNQPQHF.

This clonotype was seen only a few times. The rearrangement joins TRBV28 to TRBJ1-5, with a possible D match to TRBD1 (5 bases). Trimming left V 5 bases short and J 3 bases short, with 11 bases between. This CDR3 spans 14 amino acids. The germline V gene has CDR1 MDHEN and CDR2 SYDVKM. CDR3 region: CASSRQGNNQPQHF. The CDR3 DNA sequence: TGTGCCAGCAGTCGGCAGGGTAACAATCAGCCCCAGCATTTT.

The CDR3 DNA reads as TGTGCCAGCAGCTTGGACCCCGGGACCGTTGTTGGAAAACTGTTTTTT. This sequence encodes CASSLDPGTVVGKLFF. The V call is TRBV11-2, the J call TRBJ1-4, with a weak D call TRBD1 (5 bases). Germline V gene data show CDR1 as SGHAT and CDR2 as FQNNGV. The CDR3 length is 16 residues. V shed 3 bases and J shed 10 bases, with 21 bases lying between them.

In its sample, this clonotype was seen many times. This chain links TRBV30 with TRBJ2-2; 9 bases are shared with TRBD1. The CDR3 loop spans 18 amino acids. Germline CDR1 reads GTSNPN; CDR2 reads SVGIG (reference sequence). After removal of 7 bases from V and 1 base from J, the junction contained 16 bases not matched to a gene. The CDR3 region is CASNRGPELGLNTGELFF. The CDR3 DNA is TGTGCCTCCAACAGGGGGCCAGAATTGGGACTGAACACCGGGGAGCTGTTTTTT.

This clonotype came up many times. The chain has TRBV3-1 and TRBJ2-3; D unclear. This CDR3 is built from 14 residues. Trimming removed 2 bases from V and 1 base from J, with 7 bases in between. Per germline, CDR1 LGHDT and CDR2 YNNKEL (reference sequence). The CDR3 nucleotides are TGTGCCAGCAGCCAACCAGACGGCACAGATACGCAGTATTTT. Amino acid sequence: CASSQPDGTDTQYF.

The chain carries TRBV7-2 and TRBJ1-4; D is unclear. The ends were cut back, 1 base at V and 7 bases at J, with 19 bases in the middle. The CDR3 runs to 17 residues. Germline CDR1 SGHTA, CDR2 FQGNSA. CDR3: CASSLGYSSTPSEKLFF. CDR3 nucleotides: TGTGCCAGCAGCTTAGGGTACTCATCGACACCGAGTGAAAAACTGTTTTTT.

The V gene is TRBV27, the J gene TRBJ1-5; D ambiguous. From germline, CDR1 is MNHEY and CDR2 SMNVEV (reference sequence). The CDR3 has 14 amino acids. The V and J ends lost 4 bases and 5 bases respectively, with 12 bases between them. The CDR3 sequence is CASSSGRRDQPQHF. CDR3 coding DNA: TGTGCCAGCAGTTCTGGACGGCGAGATCAGCCCCAGCATTTT.

This clonotype was observed many times. CDR3 sequence reads: CASSTSGRAGMDNEQFF. The CDR3 nucleotides are TGTGCCAGCAGCACTAGCGGGAGGGCCGGGATGGACAATGAGCAGTTCTTC. The chain employs TRBV5-5 and TRBJ2-1; 13 nucleotides agree with TRBD2. CDR1 is SGHKS, CDR2 YYEKEE, per germline (reference sequence). This CDR3 comprises 17 residues. Trimming at V came to 4 bases and at J to 5 bases, leaving 9 bases not matched to a gene.

This clonotype was found many times. V and J are TRBV20-1 and TRBJ2-5, with 8 bases identical to TRBD2. After removal of 5 bases from V and 0 bases from J, the junction contained 17 bases not matched to a gene. Germline lookup yields CDR1 DFQATT and CDR2 SNEGSKA (reference sequence). The CDR3 runs 18 residues. In nucleotides, the CDR3 is TGCAGTGCTCGAAACCCGGCGCCTAGCGGGTTATACCAAGAGACCCAGTACTTC. It translates to CSARNPAPSGLYQETQYF.

This chain uses TRBV3-1 with TRBJ2-2; no clear D. Germline loops: CDR1 LGHDT, CDR2 YNNKEL (reference sequence). V shed 6 bases and J shed 2 bases, with 10 bases lying between them. The CDR3 contains 14 residues. This CDR3 is CASRNSRNTGELFF. The CDR3 bases are TGTGCCAGCAGGAATAGCCGTAACACCGGGGAGCTGTTTTTT.

The table lists this clonotype with many counts. The chain combines TRBV27 with TRBJ2-4; D call uncertain. The germline V gene encodes CDR1 MNHEY and CDR2 SMNVEV (reference sequence). The germline V and J ends were trimmed by 11 bases and 5 bases, with 7 bases remaining between them. CDR3 length equals 10 residues. In DNA, the CDR3 is TGTGCCGCCTTAGAAAACATTCAGTACTTC. This encodes CAALENIQYF.

The chain combines TRBV29-1 with TRBJ2-1, with D tentatively TRBD2 (6 bases). The CDR3 sequence is 17 residues long. Trimming pared 6 bases from V and 2 bases from J, leaving 23 bases between. Germline V gives CDR1 SQVTM, CDR2 ANQGSEA. In nucleotides, the CDR3 is TGCAGCGTCCCCCTTGGGGGGAGTTTACGAGCCTACAATGAGCAGTTCTTC. Amino acid sequence: CSVPLGGSLRAYNEQFF.

CDR3 region: CSAQIGTSAFRDTQYF. The CDR3 coding sequence is TGCAGTGCTCAGATCGGGACTAGCGCCTTCAGGGATACGCAGTATTTT. V usage is TRBV20-1 and J usage is TRBJ2-3, with TRBD2 matching 10 bases. V was pared by 5 bases and J by 6 bases, with 14 bases of the junction left unmatched. Per germline, CDR1 DFQATT and CDR2 SNEGSKA (reference sequence). This CDR3 region has 16 residues.

In the case of this clonotype: A junction boundary mismatches the germline segment, possibly from a read error. V and J are TRBV20-1 and TRBJ2-7; TRBD2 might be the D (5 bases). Germline lookup yields CDR1 DFQATT and CDR2 SNEGSKA (reference sequence). The length of the CDR3 is 11 residues. In DNA form, the CDR3 reads TGCGGTGCTAGCCGGGATCTCGAGCAGTACTTC. It is translated as CGASRDLEQYF.

In its sample, this clonotype was seen many times. V is TRBV15 and J is TRBJ2-5; TRBD1 matches at 12 bases. CDR1 LNHNV and CDR2 YYDKDF come from the germline V gene (reference sequence). V lost 0 bases to trimming and J lost 5 bases; unmatched junction nucleotides: 10. This CDR3 has 18 residues. The CDR3 region is CATSRDGVGTGGLETQYF. CDR3 DNA: TGTGCCACCAGCAGAGATGGGGTAGGGACAGGGGGCTTGGAGACCCAGTACTTC.

This clonotype has at least ten counts. This chain links TRBV28 with TRBJ1-2; D is unresolved. Trimming shortened V by 3 bases and J by 2 bases, and 4 bases separated the two germline ends. The length of the CDR3 is 12 residues. CDR1 and CDR2 (germline): MDHEN, SYDVKM. The CDR3 DNA reads as TGTGCCAGCAGTTTTAGAAACTATGGCTACACCTTC. It yields the protein CASSFRNYGYTF.